These T cell receptor beta chains were read from a single sample in a study of a mutant IDH1 vaccine in newly diagnosed glioma. The data were produced by immunoSEQ multiplex PCR, yet TCRdb's version contains in-frame clones alone and is incomplete. This repertoire shows some 63,000 clones, about 74% found once; its top ten account for over 3.5%. Their target antigens are unknown. Specimen: PBMCs, collected from a glioma patient whose treatment included an IDH1 peptide vaccine. Receptors were obtained from a man aged 50 or older with glioma. Both conserved end residues are part of each CDR3. The D gene is left open where the match is weak. Only some rows state a clone size, as once, few, many or a class for expanded clones.

TRBJ2-2,TRBD2,.,TRBV5-1,TGCGCCAGCAGCTTGGCCCAGGGAGGGACCGGGGAGCTGTTTTTT,CASSLAQGGTGELFF
TRBJ1-4,TRBD1,.,TRBV10-3,TGTGCCATAAGGACAGGCGGTAATGAAAAACTGTTTTTT,CAIRTGGNEKLFF
TRBJ2-1,.,.,TRBV19,.,CASSSGLHNEQFF
TRBJ2-5,TRBD2,.,TRBV28,TGTGCCAGCAGTGGAGCGGGGTTTAAAGAGACCCAGTACTTC,CASSGAGFKETQYF
TRBJ2-1,.,.,TRBV7-3,TGTGCCAGCAGCGACTTCGACAGGCCCCTTGAGCAGTTCTTC,CASSDFDRPLEQFF
TRBJ1-2,.,few,TRBV4-3,TGCGCCAGCAGCCAAGATCCCGGGCCCGGCTCCGTATATGGCTACACCTTC,CASSQDPGPGSVYGYTF
TRBJ2-5,TRBD1,.,TRBV10-1,TGCGCCAGCAGCTTGACAGGGGGGGTTTTACAAAGACAAGAGACCCAGTACTTC,CASSLTGGVLQRQETQYF
TRBJ1-4,TRBD1,.,TRBV30,TGTGCCTGGAGTCGGACAGGGCCCCTCCATGAAAAACTGTTTTTT,CAWSRTGPLHEKLFF
TRBJ2-7,TRBD2,.,TRBV7-2,TGTGCCAGCAGCCCCCGAGGACTAGCGGGGCCCTACGAGCAGTACTTC,CASSPRGLAGPYEQYF
TRBJ1-1,.,once,TRBV27,TGTGCCAGCAGTCTAGTGGGAGGGAGGAACACTGAAGCTTTCTTT,CASSLVGGRNTEAFF
TRBJ2-2,.,.,TRBV30,TGTGCCTGGAGTGCCCAGGGGTCCGGGGAGCTGTTTTTT,CAWSAQGSGELFF
TRBJ1-2,.,.,TRBV7-9,TGTGCCAGCAGCTTAGCGGACAGCTATGGCTACACCTTC,CASSLADSYGYTF
TRBJ1-4,TRBD1,.,TRBV2,TGTGCCAGCCGCTCCGGACAGGGAAATGAAAAACTGTTTTTT,CASRSGQGNEKLFF
TRBJ1-6,.,.,TRBV7-8,TGTGCCAGCAGCTCGAGGGACGAGCTCGGCAATTCACCCCTCCACTTT,CASSSRDELGNSPLHF
TRBJ1-5,.,.,TRBV19,TGTGCCAGTAGTCAGTCAGGGGCAAATCAGCCCCAGCATTTT,CASSQSGANQPQHF
TRBJ1-5,.,.,TRBV5-8,TGTGCCAGCAGGGGGGGACAAGCCGATCAGCCCCAGCATTTT,CASRGGQADQPQHF
TRBJ2-1,TRBD2,.,TRBV30,TGTGCCTGGGACCTCCAAGCGGGGGGGCGCAATGAGCAGTTCTTC,CAWDLQAGGRNEQFF
TRBJ2-7,.,few,TRBV9,TGTGCCAGCAGCGTAGCTGGGGACTGGGCCAGCGAGCAGTACTTC,CASSVAGDWASEQYF
TRBJ2-1,TRBD1,.,TRBV6-5,TGTGCCAGCAGCCTTTACAGGGGATCGGACAATGAGCAGTTCTTC,CASSLYRGSDNEQFF
TRBJ2-4,.,few,TRBV9,TGTGCCAGCAGCGTAACCGGGACCTTTGAAAACATTCAGTACTTC,CASSVTGTFENIQYF
TRBJ2-1,TRBD1,.,TRBV29-1,TGCAGCGTGGGTGACAGGGGACTCAATGAGCAGTTCTTC,CSVGDRGLNEQFF
TRBJ2-3,TRBD1,few,TRBV7-9,TGTGCCAGCAAACAGGGGGAGAACACAGATACGCAGTATTTT,CASKQGENTDTQYF
TRBJ1-1,.,.,TRBV2,TGTGCCAGCAGTGATTTGGACGATGAAGCTTTCTTT,CASSDLDDEAFF
TRBJ2-2,.,.,TRBV21-1,TGTGCCAGCAGCAAACAGGGGGCGCAAGGATCCGGGGAGCTGTTTTTT,CASSKQGAQGSGELFF
TRBJ2-2,.,.,TRBV10-3,TGTGCCATCAGTGAAGCGACCGGGGAGCTGTTTTTT,CAISEATGELFF
TRBJ1-5,.,.,TRBV4-3,TGCGCCAGCAGCCAAGATGCCAATAGCAATCAGCCCCAGCATTTT,CASSQDANSNQPQHF
TRBJ1-2,.,.,TRBV15,TGTGCCACCAGCCGGGAGGGGCCTTATGGCTACACCTTC,CATSREGPYGYTF
TRBJ1-4,.,.,TRBV2,TGTGCCAGCAGTGAAGGACAGGTGATTAATGAAAAACTGTTTTTT,CASSEGQVINEKLFF
TRBJ2-1,TRBD2,.,TRBV14,TGTGCCAGCAGCCAAGGAAGCGGGAAGTACAATGAGCAGTTCTTC,CASSQGSGKYNEQFF
TRBJ2-3,TRBD2,.,TRBV5-1,TGCGCCAGCAGCCTCGGAGCGGGGGGGCCGGATGGAGATACGCAGTATTTT,CASSLGAGGPDGDTQYF
TRBJ1-5,TRBD1,.,TRBV6-5,TGTGCCAGCATTCTGGGACAGGGCAATCAGCCCCAGCATTTT,CASILGQGNQPQHF
TRBJ1-2,.,.,TRBV6-5,TGTGCCAGCAGTTACGCCCAGGAGACCAACTATGGCTACACCTTC,CASSYAQETNYGYTF
TRBJ2-7,TRBD1,.,TRBV2,TGTGCCAGCAGTGAGCTTCCCTCCGGGCAGGGGGTGGCCTACGAGCAGTACTTC,CASSELPSGQGVAYEQYF
TRBJ2-3,.,few,TRBV29-1,TGCAGCGTTGATGAGCCGCAGGGCACAGATACGCAGTATTTT,CSVDEPQGTDTQYF
TRBJ2-4,TRBD1,.,TRBV5-1,TGCGCCAGCAGCTTGGTAGGGAGCGGACAGGGGGCAAGCATTCAGTACTTC,CASSLVGSGQGASIQYF
TRBJ2-6,.,.,TRBV11-2,TGTGCCAGCAGCTTAGTGGTTACTGGGGCCAACGTCCTGACTTTC,CASSLVVTGANVLTF
TRBJ1-2,.,.,TRBV9,TGTGCCAGCAGCCCTCAGGGAGGGCTGGGCTACACCTTC,CASSPQGGLGYTF
TRBJ1-6,.,.,TRBV30,TGTGCCTGGACAGGGGTTCTCAATTCACCCCTCCACTTT,CAWTGVLNSPLHF
TRBJ1-2,.,.,TRBV5-4,TGTGCCAGCAGCGTGACAGGTATCGGGTATGGCTACACCTTC,CASSVTGIGYGYTF
TRBJ1-2,.,.,TRBV7-2,TGTGCCAGCAGCTTGCGTACAGGGAATGGCTACACCTTC,CASSLRTGNGYTF
TRBJ1-3,.,.,TRBV7-2,TGTGCCAGCAGCCCCAAGATGGGGGCGCGGGGAAACACCATATATTTT,CASSPKMGARGNTIYF
TRBJ2-5,TRBD2,once,TRBV7-9,TGTGCCAGCAGCCTACTAGCGGGGGAAGAGACCCAGTACTTC,CASSLLAGEETQYF
TRBJ1-6,.,.,TRBV5-5,TGTGCCAGCAGCCCCTCCATCGTTGGGGGCGGGTCACCCCTCCACTTT,CASSPSIVGGGSPLHF
TRBJ1-1,.,.,TRBV2,TGTGCCAGCAGTGAAGGGGGGAACACTGAAGCTTTCTTT,CASSEGGNTEAFF
TRBJ2-2,.,.,TRBV4-2,TGTGCCAGCAGCCAAGACGGCCAGCGAGGGGAGCTGTTTTTT,CASSQDGQRGELFF
TRBJ2-3,.,.,TRBV5-6,TGTGCCAGCAGCTTGGGGCCGAACCCCGCTGTCCCAGATACGCAGTATTTT,CASSLGPNPAVPDTQYF
TRBJ2-1,.,few,TRBV4-2,TGTGCCAGCAGATTGGCGCGGACTAATGAGCAGTTCTTC,CASRLARTNEQFF
TRBJ2-3,.,.,TRBV18,TGTGCCAGCTCCTTTCAAGGAGGACCCACAGATACGCAGTATTTT,CASSFQGGPTDTQYF
TRBJ2-3,TRBD2,.,TRBV10-1,TGCGCCAGCAGTGACAGCGGGGGGCCGACAGATACGCAGTATTTT,CASSDSGGPTDTQYF
TRBJ2-3,TRBD2,few,TRBV9,TGTGCCAGCAGCGTAGACGGCGGGGGGTACACAGATACGCAGTATTTT,CASSVDGGGYTDTQYF
TRBJ1-1,TRBD1,.,TRBV5-6,TGTGCCAGCAGCCCAGGGACAGGGGTTATGAACACTGAAGCTTTCTTT,CASSPGTGVMNTEAFF
TRBJ2-5,TRBD1,.,TRBV6-1,TGTGCCAGCGGGACAGCACCAGAAGAGACCCAGTACTTC,CASGTAPEETQYF
TRBJ1-5,TRBD1,.,TRBV29-1,TGCAGCGTCGGACAGGGACGTAATCAGCCCCAGCATTTT,CSVGQGRNQPQHF
TRBJ1-1,.,.,TRBV27,TGTGCCAGCAGTTCTCCGGGGGCGCGTCTTACTGAAGCTTTCTTT,CASSSPGARLTEAFF